This T cell receptor beta chain comes out of a study of blood T cell repertoires in COVID-19. About the research overall: Sample material is recorded as cDNA or gDNA derived from T cells, B-cell-depleted T cells, or PBMCs.

Data came from immunoSEQ multiplex PCR; TCRdb stores just in-frame clones and leaves some out. The sample shows fewer than 110,000 clones, around 92% of them seen only once. The V end was cut by 5 bases, the J end by 3 bases, with 11 bases between. This CDR3 is built from 13 residues. Germline-derived CDR1 and CDR2 are SGHTA and FQGTGA. The sequenced sample consisted of peripheral blood. The source of this sequence is a man aged 50 to 60 with active COVID-19. The genes are TRBV7-3 and TRBJ2-7; tentative D call: TRBD2 (5 bases). The CDR3 nucleotides are TGTGCCAGCAGCCCCAGAGAGGGCTACGAGCAGTACTTC. This sequence encodes CASSPREGYEQYF.